The entry below describes one T cell receptor (beta chain). This receptor's antigen is unknown. No base-level quality is on record; no much larger clone is a single base apart. This sample stems from a study of technical replicates of blood from a few donors (dated by TCRdb to the late 2010s). To prepare the library, the immunoSEQ multiplex PCR assay was applied. TCRdb carries this immuneACCESS record with in-frame sequences only. Its versions omit some clonotypes, under half of them owing to an unresolved V gene in the studies checked, with the rest unexplained. The sample table contains tens of thousands of clones; only one count was recorded for roughly 94% of them. The ten most abundant clones make up roughly 0.25% of the sample. The germline V gene (reference sequence) gives CDR1 as LNHNV and CDR2 as YYDKDF. Spanning cysteine to phenylalanine, the CDR3 consists of 12 amino acids. The retained sequence is limited to the CDR3, 36 bases, with the frame set at the first base. The germline V and J ends show losses of 6 bases and 4 bases respectively, and no gene match explains 2 bases of the junction.

This TCR was recovered from a human donor in good health. The specimen sequenced was T cells isolated from PBMCs. The chain couples TRBV15 to TRBJ2-7, with TRBD1 identical over 8 junction bases. The DNA sequence is given as TGTGCCACCAGTCGACAGGGGTACGAGCAGTACTTC. It specifies CATSRQGYEQYF.